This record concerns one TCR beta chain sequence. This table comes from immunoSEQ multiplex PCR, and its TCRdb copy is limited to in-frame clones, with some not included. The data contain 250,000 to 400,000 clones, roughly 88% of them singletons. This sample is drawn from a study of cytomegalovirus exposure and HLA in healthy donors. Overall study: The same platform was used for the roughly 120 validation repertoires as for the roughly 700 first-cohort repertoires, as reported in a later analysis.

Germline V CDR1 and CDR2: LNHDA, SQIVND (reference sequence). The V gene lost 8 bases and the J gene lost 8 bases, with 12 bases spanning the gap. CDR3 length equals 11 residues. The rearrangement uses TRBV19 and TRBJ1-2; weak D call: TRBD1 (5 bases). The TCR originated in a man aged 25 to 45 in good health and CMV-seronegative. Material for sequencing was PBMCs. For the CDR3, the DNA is TGTGCCAGTTTCGGGACTTACGGCTACACCTTC. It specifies CASFGTYGYTF.